Following are 18 T cell receptor beta chains from one sample sequenced in a study of T cell changes during pregnancy in multiple sclerosis. TCRdb's table, derived via immunoSEQ multiplex PCR, lists solely in-frame clones and lacks some. The table records around 60,000 clones, approximately 94% of them present only once. Sequenced material: CD8+ T cells from peripheral blood mononuclear cells, taken in the third trimester of pregnancy. The receptors were sampled from a female donor with multiple sclerosis, enrolled in a pregnancy study.

This chain joins TRBV9 and TRBJ2-7; TRBD2 agrees at 10 bases. V shed 4 bases and J 0 bases; nucleotides not matched to a gene: 4. CDR1 is SGDLS and CDR2 is YYNGEE in the germline V gene. CDR3 length: 15 residues. The CDR3 spells CASSSSSGSSYEQYF. DNA of the CDR3: TGTGCCAGCAGCTCCTCTAGCGGGAGCTCCTACGAGCAGTACTTC.

This CDR3 reads CASSLPTDTKTEAFF. Here the CDR3 DNA reads TGTGCCAGCAGCTTACCCACGGACACTAAAACTGAAGCTTTCTTT. The rearrangement uses TRBV7-9 and TRBJ1-1; D may be TRBD1 (5 bases). V lost 2 bases to trimming and J lost 5 bases, with 15 bases between them. The CDR3 sequence is 15 residues long. Germline V gene lookup returns CDR1 SEHNR and CDR2 FQNEAQ (reference sequence).

The V and J genes are TRBV7-3 and TRBJ2-1; 8 bases align to TRBD2. Trimming removed 5 bases from V and 2 bases from J; junction bases left unmatched: 8. The CDR3 is made up of 16 amino acids. Germline lookup yields CDR1 SGHTA and CDR2 FQGTGA. CDR3 in amino acids: CASSPMAGGAYNEQFF. Here the CDR3 DNA reads TGTGCCAGCAGCCCAATGGCGGGAGGAGCCTACAATGAGCAGTTCTTC.

This clone was detected once. The V call is TRBV9, the J call TRBJ2-6, with a weak D call TRBD1 (6 bases). Trimming removed 4 bases from V and 0 bases from J, with 14 bases in between. The CDR3 extends over 17 amino acids. Germline lookup yields CDR1 SGDLS and CDR2 YYNGEE. The CDR3 is CASSLTGPSSGANVLTF. In DNA, the CDR3 is TGTGCCAGCAGCTTAACAGGGCCCAGCTCTGGGGCCAACGTCCTGACTTTC.

This chain links TRBV2 with TRBJ2-7, with D unresolved. This CDR3 is built from 11 residues. V gave up 4 bases and J gave up 4 bases, with 5 bases separating them. Germline CDR1 and CDR2: SNHLY and FYNNEI. The CDR3 loop is CASSGLYEQYF. CDR3 DNA: TGTGCCAGCAGTGGTTTATACGAGCAGTACTTC.

The chain employs TRBV4-3 and TRBJ2-2, with a possible D match to TRBD1 (6 bases). Germline values: CDR1 LGHNA, CDR2 YSLEER. The V gene lost 0 bases and the J gene lost 1 base, with 12 bases spanning the gap. The CDR3 is 17 amino acids. CDR3 in amino acids: CASSQDFTGWNTGELFF. The CDR3, as DNA: TGCGCCAGCAGCCAAGACTTTACAGGGTGGAACACCGGGGAGCTGTTTTTT.

V usage is TRBV5-1 and J usage is TRBJ2-7; 8 bases fit TRBD2. The CDR3 covers 14 residues. Germline V lookup: CDR1 SGHRS, CDR2 YFSETQ. J gave up 4 bases and V 0 bases, and 3 bases lay outside the gene matches. This CDR3 is CASSLGTSGYEQYF. CDR3 DNA sequence: TGCGCCAGCAGCTTGGGCACTAGCGGTTACGAGCAGTACTTC.

The chain recombines TRBV5-6 with TRBJ2-7; tentative D call: TRBD2 (7 bases). V gave up 0 bases and J gave up 7 bases, with 11 bases separating them. This CDR3 has 13 amino acids. CDR1 and CDR2 from the germline V gene are SGHDT and YYEEEE. CDR3 sequence: CASSLEGGQEQYF. CDR3 in DNA: TGTGCCAGCAGCTTGGAGGGGGGGCAAGAGCAGTACTTC.

The CDR3 protein is CASSELVRGSQDYEQYF. DNA for the CDR3: TGTGCCAGCAGTGAATTGGTCAGGGGGAGTCAAGACTACGAGCAGTACTTC. The chain uses TRBV6-1 and TRBJ2-7; 7 bases are a match to TRBD1. The length of the CDR3 is 17 residues. V dropped 2 bases and J dropped 3; count of bases not matched to a gene: 13. Per germline, CDR1 MNHNS and CDR2 SASEGT.

In its sample, this clone was seen once. This chain links TRBV19 with TRBJ2-2; the D gene is possibly TRBD2 (5 bases). Germline V gives CDR1 LNHDA, CDR2 SQIVND (reference sequence). V gave up 7 bases and J gave up 1 base, with 13 bases separating them. The CDR3 covers 15 residues. CDR3 protein: CASTRGKMNTGELFF. CDR3 nucleotide sequence: TGTGCCAGTACTCGAGGGAAAATGAACACCGGGGAGCTGTTTTTT. Full variable domain (outside the CDR3, taken from reference TRBV19 and TRBJ2-2): DGGITQSPKYLFRKEGQNVTLSCEQNLNHDAMYWYRQDPGQGLRLIYYSQIVNDFQKGDIAEGYSVSREKKESFPLTVTSAQKNPTAFYLCASTRGKMNTGELFFGEGSRLTVL.

The genes are TRBV7-3 and TRBJ1-1; the D gene is possibly TRBD1 (5 bases). V lost 6 bases and J lost 1, with 12 bases in between. This CDR3 has 14 residues. Germline V gives CDR1 SGHTA, CDR2 FQGTGA. CDR3 bases: TGTGCCAGCAGTCCGTCGGGGGGGAACACTGAAGCTTTCTTT. Its protein is CASSPSGGNTEAFF.

The CDR3 sequence is CASSLSGQGPQSYEQYF. For the CDR3, the DNA is TGTGCCAGCAGTTTATCAGGACAGGGCCCACAGTCCTACGAGCAGTACTTC. V and J are TRBV27 and TRBJ2-7; 8 bases agree with TRBD1. This CDR3 region has 17 residues. V shed 0 bases and J 1 base; nucleotides not matched to a gene: 8. Germline V gene data show CDR1 as MNHEY and CDR2 as SMNVEV (reference sequence).

The V gene is TRBV11-2, the J gene TRBJ1-5, with D possibly being TRBD1 (6 bases). The CDR3 is made up of 18 amino acids. The V gene lost 1 base and the J gene lost 0 bases, with 16 bases spanning the gap. The germline V gene has CDR1 SGHAT and CDR2 FQNNGV. CDR3 in amino acids: CASSLAPQGTISNQPQHF. CDR3 sequence (DNA): TGTGCCAGCAGCTTAGCCCCACAGGGTACAATTAGCAATCAGCCCCAGCATTTT.

This clone has a single count. V usage is TRBV27 and J usage is TRBJ2-1; 11 positions agree with TRBD2. Germline CDR1 is MNHEY and CDR2 is SMNVEV (reference sequence). V lost 4 bases and J lost 6; bases outside the gene matches: 5. This CDR3 is 15 amino acids long. CDR3 sequence reads: CASSSGLAAPNEQFF. DNA for the CDR3: TGTGCCAGCAGTTCGGGACTAGCGGCCCCCAATGAGCAGTTCTTC.

The rearrangement uses TRBV7-6 and TRBJ2-7, with 10 bases matching TRBD2. This CDR3 has 16 amino acids. The V and J ends lost 1 base and 6 bases, in that order; junction bases with no gene match: 9. Germline V gives CDR1 SGHVS, CDR2 FNYEAQ. The CDR3 reads CASSLDPSGRAGEQYF. For the CDR3, the DNA is TGTGCCAGCAGCTTAGACCCCAGCGGGAGGGCTGGCGAGCAGTACTTC.

The V and J genes are TRBV5-1 and TRBJ1-5; D is uncertain. The germline gives CDR1 SGHRS, CDR2 YFSETQ. The CDR3 has 13 residues. The V gene lost 6 bases and the J gene lost 3 bases, with 10 bases spanning the gap. In DNA, the CDR3 is TGCGCCAGCACGCCGGGGTTCAATCAGCCCCAGCATTTT. As protein: CASTPGFNQPQHF.

The rearrangement uses TRBV5-8 and TRBJ2-7; the match to TRBD1 covers 7 bases. The CDR3 contains 15 residues. V lost 0 bases and J lost 3; bases outside the gene matches: 6. CDR1 and CDR2 from the germline V gene are SGHTS and YDEGEE. Here the CDR3 reads CASSLAQGFSYEQYF. The CDR3 DNA reads as TGTGCCAGCAGCTTGGCACAGGGGTTTAGCTACGAGCAGTACTTC.

The rearrangement links TRBV5-6 to TRBJ2-7; 13 bases agree with TRBD2. Germline assignment: CDR1 SGHDT and CDR2 YYEEEE. J was trimmed by 7 bases and V by 2 bases; bases with no gene match: 9. The CDR3 extends over 16 amino acids. CDR3 region: CASSFLTSGRLREQYF. DNA of the CDR3: TGTGCCAGCAGCTTCTTGACTAGCGGGAGGCTCCGGGAGCAGTACTTC. The full variable domain, completed using reference TRBV5-6 and TRBJ2-7, is DAGVTQSPTHLIKTRGQQVTLRCSPKSGHDTVSWYQQALGQGPQFIFQYYEEEERQRGNFPDRFSGHQFPNYSSELNVNALLLGDSALYLCASSFLTSGRLREQYFGPGTRLTVT.